Listed below are T cell receptor beta chains from one sample, sequenced in a study of graft-versus-host responses after intestinal transplantation. The assay was immunoSEQ multiplex PCR, and TCRdb's table has in-frame clones only and misses some. This table has over 45,000 clones, roughly 90% appearing once. The starting material was PBMCs, obtained 26 days after transplant. The receptors originated from a human patient who received an intestinal transplant, so some T cells may come from the graft donor. CDR3s include the opening cysteine and the closing phenylalanine or tryptophan. The order of the fields is J gene, V gene, clone size, D gene, CDR3 DNA, CDR3 protein. D genes are given only for firm matches. A row's size may be missing; if present it is once, few, many or a size class.

J: TRBJ1-4
V: TRBV4-1
size: few
D: -
DNA: TGCGCCAGCAGCACCATGTCGCGGGGGTCCAATGAAAAACTGTTTTTT
CDR3: CASSTMSRGSNEKLFF

J: TRBJ1-5
V: TRBV6-5
size: -
D: -
DNA: TGTGCCAGCAGTTCAACAGCTTATCAGCCCCAGCATTTT
CDR3: CASSSTAYQPQHF

J: TRBJ1-6
V: TRBV18
size: -
D: TRBD1
DNA: TGTGCCAGCTCACCACTTCTCAGCCAGGGGGGAGGTTCACCCCTCCACTTT
CDR3: CASSPLLSQGGGSPLHF

J: TRBJ2-1
V: TRBV4-1
size: -
D: -
DNA: TGCGCCAGCAGCCAAGTCAGGGCCGGCAATGAGCAGTTCTTC
CDR3: CASSQVRAGNEQFF

J: TRBJ2-1
V: TRBV27
size: -
D: TRBD2
DNA: TGTGCCAGCAGCAGTTTTGGGTCGACTAGCGGGGACCGTCCCCCCTACAATGAGCAGTTCTTC
CDR3: CASSSFGSTSGDRPPYNEQFF

J: TRBJ2-7
V: TRBV7-2
size: -
D: -
DNA: TGTGCCAGCATCAGGGGGGCCTCCTACGAGCAGTACTTC
CDR3: CASIRGASYEQYF

J: TRBJ1-1
V: TRBV9
size: -
D: -
DNA: TGTGCCAGCAGCGTAAACCCCAGGCCCGACACTGAAGCTTTCTTT
CDR3: CASSVNPRPDTEAFF

J: TRBJ2-1
V: TRBV19
size: once
D: -
DNA: TGTGCCACCAGTCCCCTTAGGGGGGGGATATACAATGAGCAGTTCTTC
CDR3: CATSPLRGGIYNEQFF

J: TRBJ2-1
V: TRBV13
size: -
D: TRBD2
DNA: TGTGCCAGCAGCCCAGACGGAGTAGCGGGAGGATCCTACAATGAGCAGTTCTTC
CDR3: CASSPDGVAGGSYNEQFF

J: TRBJ2-2
V: TRBV27
size: -
D: -
DNA: TGTGCCAGCAGTTTAAACAGGCCTCCACCACTGAACACCGGGGAGCTGTTTTTT
CDR3: CASSLNRPPPLNTGELFF